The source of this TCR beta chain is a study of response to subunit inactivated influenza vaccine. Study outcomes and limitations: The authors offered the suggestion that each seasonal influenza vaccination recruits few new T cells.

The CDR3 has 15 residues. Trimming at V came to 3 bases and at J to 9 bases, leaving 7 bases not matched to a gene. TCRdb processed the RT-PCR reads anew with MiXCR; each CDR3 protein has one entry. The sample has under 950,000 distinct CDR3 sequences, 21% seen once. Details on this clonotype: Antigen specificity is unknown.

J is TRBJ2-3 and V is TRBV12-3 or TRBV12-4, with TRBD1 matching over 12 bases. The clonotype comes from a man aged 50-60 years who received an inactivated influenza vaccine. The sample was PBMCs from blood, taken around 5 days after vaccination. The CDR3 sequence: CASSFGTGGWQTQYF. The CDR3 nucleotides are TGTGCCAGCAGTTTCGGGACAGGGGGCTGGCAGACGCAGTATTTT.